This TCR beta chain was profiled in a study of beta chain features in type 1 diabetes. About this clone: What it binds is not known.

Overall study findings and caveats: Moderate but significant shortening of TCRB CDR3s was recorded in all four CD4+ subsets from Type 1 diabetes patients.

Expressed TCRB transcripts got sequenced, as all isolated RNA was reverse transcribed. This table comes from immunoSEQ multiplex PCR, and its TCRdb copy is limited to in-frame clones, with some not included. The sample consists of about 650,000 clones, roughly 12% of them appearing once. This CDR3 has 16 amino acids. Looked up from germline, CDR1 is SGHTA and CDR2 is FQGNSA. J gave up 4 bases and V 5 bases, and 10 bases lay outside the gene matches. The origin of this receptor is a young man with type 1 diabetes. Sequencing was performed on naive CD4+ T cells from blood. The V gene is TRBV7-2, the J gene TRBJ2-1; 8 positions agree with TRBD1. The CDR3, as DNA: TGTGCCAGCAGCACCCTAGACAGGGGTATGTACAATGAGCAGTTCTTC. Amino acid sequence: CASSTLDRGMYNEQFF. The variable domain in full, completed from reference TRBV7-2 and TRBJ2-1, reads GAGVSQSPSNKVTEKGKDVELRCDPISGHTALYWYRQSLGQGLEFLIYFQGNSAPDKSGLPSDRFSAERTGGSVSTLTIQRTQQEDSAVYLCASSTLDRGMYNEQFFGPGTRLTVL.